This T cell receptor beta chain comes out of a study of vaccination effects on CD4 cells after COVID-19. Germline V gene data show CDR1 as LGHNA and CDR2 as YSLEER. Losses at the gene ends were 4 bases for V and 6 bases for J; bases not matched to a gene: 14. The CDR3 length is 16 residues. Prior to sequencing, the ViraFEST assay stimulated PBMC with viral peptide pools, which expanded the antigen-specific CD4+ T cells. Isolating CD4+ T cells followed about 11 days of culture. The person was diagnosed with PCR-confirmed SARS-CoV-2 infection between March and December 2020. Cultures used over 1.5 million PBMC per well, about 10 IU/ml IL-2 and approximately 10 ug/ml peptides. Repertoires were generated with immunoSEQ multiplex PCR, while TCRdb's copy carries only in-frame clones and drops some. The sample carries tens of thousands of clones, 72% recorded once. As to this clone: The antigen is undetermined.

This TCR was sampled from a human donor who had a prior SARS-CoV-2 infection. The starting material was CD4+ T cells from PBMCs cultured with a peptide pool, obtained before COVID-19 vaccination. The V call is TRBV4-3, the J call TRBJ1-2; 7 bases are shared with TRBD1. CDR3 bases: TGCGCCAGCAGCCGGGACTTAAGACAGGGCGTTCATGGCTACACCTTC. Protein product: CASSRDLRQGVHGYTF.